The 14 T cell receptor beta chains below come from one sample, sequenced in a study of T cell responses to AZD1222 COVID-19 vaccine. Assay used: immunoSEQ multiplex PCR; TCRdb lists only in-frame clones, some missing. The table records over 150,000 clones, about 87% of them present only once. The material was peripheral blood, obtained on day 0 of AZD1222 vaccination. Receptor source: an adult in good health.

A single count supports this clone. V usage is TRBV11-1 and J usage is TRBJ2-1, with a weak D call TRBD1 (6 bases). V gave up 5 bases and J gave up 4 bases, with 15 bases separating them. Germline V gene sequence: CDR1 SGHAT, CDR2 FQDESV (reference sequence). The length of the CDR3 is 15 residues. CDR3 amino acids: CASSRHGGGYNEQFF. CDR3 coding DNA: TGTGCCAGCAGCCGGCATGGGGGCGGTTACAATGAGCAGTTCTTC. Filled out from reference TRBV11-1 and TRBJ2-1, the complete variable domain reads EAEVAQSPRYKITEKSQAVAFWCDPISGHATLYWYRQILGQGPELLVQFQDESVVDDSQLPKDRFSAERLKGVDSTLKIQPAELGDSAMYLCASSRHGGGYNEQFFGPGTRLTVL.

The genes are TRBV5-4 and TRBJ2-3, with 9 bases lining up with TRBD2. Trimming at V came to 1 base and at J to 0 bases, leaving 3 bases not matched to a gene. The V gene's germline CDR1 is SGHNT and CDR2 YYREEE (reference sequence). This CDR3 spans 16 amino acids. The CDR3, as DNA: TGTGCCAGCAGCTTGCCTAGCGGGATGAGCACAGATACGCAGTATTTT. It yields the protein CASSLPSGMSTDTQYF.

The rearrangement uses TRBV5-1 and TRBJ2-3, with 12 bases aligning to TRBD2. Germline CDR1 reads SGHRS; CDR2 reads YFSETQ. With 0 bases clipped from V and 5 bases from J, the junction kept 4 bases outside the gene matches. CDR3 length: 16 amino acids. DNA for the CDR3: TGCGCCAGCAGCTTGGGGACTAGCGGGACGGTAGATACGCAGTATTTT. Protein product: CASSLGTSGTVDTQYF.

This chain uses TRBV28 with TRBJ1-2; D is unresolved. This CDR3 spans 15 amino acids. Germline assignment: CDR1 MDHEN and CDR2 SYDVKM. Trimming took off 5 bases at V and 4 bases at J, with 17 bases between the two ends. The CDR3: CASSPSPGAGYGYTF. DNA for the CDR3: TGTGCCAGCAGTCCCAGCCCGGGCGCCGGCTATGGCTACACCTTC.

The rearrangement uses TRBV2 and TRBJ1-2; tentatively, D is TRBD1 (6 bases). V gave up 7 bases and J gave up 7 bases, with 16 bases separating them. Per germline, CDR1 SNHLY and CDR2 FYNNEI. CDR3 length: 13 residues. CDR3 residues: CASTIEGGSGYTF. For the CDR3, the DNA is TGTGCCAGCACCATCGAGGGGGGGAGTGGCTACACCTTC.

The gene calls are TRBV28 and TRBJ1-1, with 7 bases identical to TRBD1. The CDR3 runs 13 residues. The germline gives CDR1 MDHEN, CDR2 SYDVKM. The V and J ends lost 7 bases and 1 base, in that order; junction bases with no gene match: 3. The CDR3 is CASMGQPNTEAFF. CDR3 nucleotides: TGTGCCAGCATGGGACAGCCGAACACTGAAGCTTTCTTT.

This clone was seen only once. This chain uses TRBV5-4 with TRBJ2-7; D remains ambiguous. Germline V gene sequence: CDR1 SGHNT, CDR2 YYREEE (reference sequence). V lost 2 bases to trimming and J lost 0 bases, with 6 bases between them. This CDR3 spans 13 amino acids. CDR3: CASSFPSSYEQYF. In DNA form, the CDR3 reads TGTGCCAGCAGCTTCCCGAGCTCCTACGAGCAGTACTTC.

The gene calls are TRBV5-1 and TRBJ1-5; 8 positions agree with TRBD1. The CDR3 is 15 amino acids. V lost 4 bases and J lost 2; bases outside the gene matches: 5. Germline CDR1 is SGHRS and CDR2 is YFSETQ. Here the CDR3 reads CASSETGDGNQPQHF. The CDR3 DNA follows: TGCGCCAGCAGCGAGACAGGGGATGGCAATCAGCCCCAGCATTTT.

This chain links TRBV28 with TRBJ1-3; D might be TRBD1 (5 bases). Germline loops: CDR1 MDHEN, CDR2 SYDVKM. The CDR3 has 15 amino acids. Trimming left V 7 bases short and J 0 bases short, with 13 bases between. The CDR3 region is CASTVGRTSGNTIYF. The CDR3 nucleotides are TGTGCCAGCACCGTGGGGCGCACCTCTGGAAACACCATATATTTT. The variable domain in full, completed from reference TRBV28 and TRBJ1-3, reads DVKVTQSSRYLVKRTGEKVFLECVQDMDHENMFWYRQDPGLGLRLIYFSYDVKMKEKGDIPEGYSVSREKKERFSLILESASTNQTSMYLCASTVGRTSGNTIYFGEGSWLTVV.

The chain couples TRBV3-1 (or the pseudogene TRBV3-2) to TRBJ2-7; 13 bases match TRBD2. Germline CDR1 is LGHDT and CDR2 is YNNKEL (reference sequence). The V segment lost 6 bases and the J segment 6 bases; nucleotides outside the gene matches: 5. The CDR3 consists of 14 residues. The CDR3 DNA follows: TGTGCCAGCAGACTAGCGGGGGGGCTTAGCGAGCAGTACTTC. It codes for CASRLAGGLSEQYF.

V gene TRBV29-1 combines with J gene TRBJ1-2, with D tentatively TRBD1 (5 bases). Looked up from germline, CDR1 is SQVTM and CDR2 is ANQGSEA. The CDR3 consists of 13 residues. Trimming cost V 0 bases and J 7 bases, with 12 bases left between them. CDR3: CSVEDQMGLGYTF. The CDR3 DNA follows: TGCAGCGTTGAAGACCAGATGGGACTTGGCTACACCTTC. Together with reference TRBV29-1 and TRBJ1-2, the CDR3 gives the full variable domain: SAVISQKPSRDICQRGTSLTIQCQVDSQVTMMFWYRQQPGQSLTLIATANQGSEATYESGFVIDKFPISRPNLTFSTLTVSNMSPEDSSIYLCSVEDQMGLGYTFGSGTRLTVV.

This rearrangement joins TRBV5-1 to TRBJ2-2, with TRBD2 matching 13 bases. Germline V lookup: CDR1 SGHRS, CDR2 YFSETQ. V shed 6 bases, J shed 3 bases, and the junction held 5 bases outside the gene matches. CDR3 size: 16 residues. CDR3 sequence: CASTGTSGVYTGELFF. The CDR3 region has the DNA TGCGCCAGCACCGGGACTAGCGGGGTGTACACCGGGGAGCTGTTTTTT.

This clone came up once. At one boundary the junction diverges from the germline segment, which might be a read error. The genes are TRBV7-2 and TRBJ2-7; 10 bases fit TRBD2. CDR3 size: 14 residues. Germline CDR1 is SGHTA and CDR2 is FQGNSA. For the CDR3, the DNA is TGTGCCAGCAGGTTAGCGGGGGGCAGCCTCGAGCAGTACTTC. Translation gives CASRLAGGSLEQYF.

CDR3 sequence reads: CASSLKQGEQYF. DNA for the CDR3: TGTGCCAGTAGTCTCAAGCAGGGCGAGCAGTACTTC. The rearrangement links TRBV19 to TRBJ2-7, with D tentatively TRBD1 (5 bases). Germline V lookup: CDR1 LNHDA, CDR2 SQIVND (reference sequence). V gave up 5 bases and J gave up 6 bases, with 11 bases separating them. This CDR3 is built from 12 residues.